This T cell receptor beta chain was captured by sequencing in a study of CD8 T cells in ankylosing spondylitis. TCRdb passed the 5' RACE reads through MiXCR, listing each CDR3 protein once. Of fewer than 200,000 distinct CDR3 sequences listed, around 8.9% are singletons. Findings and caveats of the study: Reported data indicate significant enrichment of disease-linked clones within matched ankylosing spondylitis synovial fluid. Clones linked to the disease showed a CD8+ phenotype. They occurred at relatively low frequencies in peripheral blood. In reactive arthritis synovial fluid and blood, some motif variants had been reported before. Among TCR beta sequences, a motif of fewer than 10 highly homologous variants appeared characteristic of ankylosing spondylitis blood.

The CDR3 length is 15 residues. Germline-derived CDR1 and CDR2 are MNHEY and SMNVEV (reference sequence). The V end was cut by 3 bases, the J end by 0 bases, with 9 bases between. This clonotype was seen more than once but under ten times. The antigen remains undetermined. The clonotype originates from a female donor with ankylosing spondylitis or in good health (not recorded which). The chain is built from TRBV27 and TRBJ2-1; D is possibly TRBD2 (7 bases). Sequences were obtained from blood, either unsorted or a sorted T cell fraction (not recorded which). The CDR3 nucleotides read TGTGCCAGCAGTTTGGGGGGGCTCTCCTACAATGAGCAGTTCTTC. It is translated as CASSLGGLSYNEQFF.